Below are 9 T cell receptor beta chains sequenced from a single sample in a study of graft-versus-host responses after intestinal transplantation. No antigen is known for these receptors. Assay: immunoSEQ multiplex PCR; the TCRdb copy retains only in-frame clones and omits some. The table includes 90,000 to 120,000 clones, roughly 87% detected once. Specimen: unstimulated CD4+ T cells sorted from spleen or lymph node cells, collected before intestinal transplant. The receptor source for this set is a human donor who received an intestinal transplant.

The rearrangement joins TRBV18 to TRBJ2-1, with a weak D call TRBD2 (6 bases). Germline CDR1 reads KGHSH; CDR2 reads LQKENI. Trimming cost V 5 bases and J 10 bases, with 12 bases left between them. This CDR3 comprises 12 residues. The CDR3 DNA reads TGTGCCAGCTCAACAAGGAGGGGCGAGCAGTTCTTC. Amino acid sequence: CASSTRRGEQFF.

This sequence joins TRBV5-1 and TRBJ1-1; the match to TRBD1 covers 9 bases. Germline trimming cut 4 bases from V and 4 bases from J; bases unmatched to any gene: 8. This CDR3 has 15 amino acids. Germline V gene sequence: CDR1 SGHRS, CDR2 YFSETQ. CDR3 sequence reads: CASSHPGGQGTEAFF. For the CDR3, the DNA is TGCGCCAGCAGCCACCCGGGGGGACAGGGCACTGAAGCTTTCTTT.

The chain is built from TRBV29-1 and TRBJ2-1, with 10 bases aligning to TRBD2. This CDR3 spans 15 amino acids. Germline trimming cut 1 base from V and 8 bases from J; bases unmatched to any gene: 8. The germline CDR1 and CDR2 sequences are SQVTM and ANQGSEA. CDR3 region: CSVEGLAGAYDEQFF. CDR3 coding DNA: TGCAGCGTTGAAGGCCTAGCGGGGGCGTACGATGAGCAGTTCTTC.

The V gene is TRBV5-1, the J gene TRBJ2-5; 10 positions agree with TRBD1. This CDR3 region has 15 residues. Germline CDR1 and CDR2: SGHRS and YFSETQ. The J segment lost 5 bases and the V segment lost 1 base, leaving 5 bases of the junction unmatched. In DNA, the CDR3 is TGCGCCAGCAGCTTGCTGACAGGGGGCGGTGAGACCCAGTACTTC. It codes for CASSLLTGGGETQYF.

The rearrangement uses TRBV9 and TRBJ2-7, with a weak D call TRBD1 (6 bases). The length of the CDR3 is 15 residues. The germline V gene encodes CDR1 SGDLS and CDR2 YYNGEE. Trimming stripped 2 bases from V and 2 bases from J, with 14 bases between. This chain's CDR3 is CASSVSTGGPYEQYF. CDR3 nucleotide sequence: TGTGCCAGCAGCGTGTCGACAGGAGGACCCTACGAGCAGTACTTC.

The chain combines TRBV4-2 with TRBJ2-3, with D tentatively TRBD1 (6 bases). The V end was cut by 2 bases, the J end by 0 bases, with 9 bases between. The CDR3 totals 15 residues. The germline V gene encodes CDR1 LGHNA and CDR2 YNFKEQ. The CDR3 bases are TGTGCCAGCAGCCAATGGCAGGGGAGCACAGATACGCAGTATTTT. Translated, it gives CASSQWQGSTDTQYF.

This clone was seen a single time. This sequence joins TRBV5-1 and TRBJ2-3; no reliable D call. Germline CDR1 SGHRS, CDR2 YFSETQ. The CDR3 is made up of 13 amino acids. Trimming shortened V by 4 bases and J by 0 bases, and 6 bases separated the two germline ends. The chain's CDR3 is CASSGPSTDTQYF. The CDR3 nucleotides read TGCGCCAGCAGCGGACCTAGCACAGATACGCAGTATTTT.

The rearrangement uses TRBV23-1 and TRBJ2-1; TRBD1 aligns across 8 bases. TRBV23-1 counts as an open reading frame of uncertain function. The CDR3 totals 14 residues. The V segment lost 7 bases and the J segment 4 bases; nucleotides outside the gene matches: 6. The CDR3 DNA sequence: TGCGCCAGCATTACCGGGACAGGATACAATGAGCAGTTCTTC. Its protein is CASITGTGYNEQFF.

This chain connects TRBV7-9 to TRBJ2-4, with D possibly matching TRBD1 (6 bases). The germline V gene encodes CDR1 SEHNR and CDR2 FQNEAQ (reference sequence). V gave up 0 bases and J gave up 0 bases, with 12 bases separating them. This CDR3 is 17 amino acids long. This CDR3 reads CASSLAGARIAKNIQYF. CDR3 in DNA: TGTGCCAGCAGCTTAGCGGGGGCTAGAATAGCCAAAAACATTCAGTACTTC.